A single sample is the source of the 30 T cell receptor beta chains below, sequenced in a study of T cell responses to AZD1222 COVID-19 vaccine. This table comes from immunoSEQ multiplex PCR, and its TCRdb copy is limited to in-frame clones, with some not included. This table holds tens of thousands of clones, roughly 90% found once. The specimen comprised peripheral blood, sampled on day 0 of AZD1222 vaccination. Receptor source: an adult in good health.

CDR3 loop: CASSPKLTSGDPNTGELFF. As DNA, the CDR3 is TGCGCCAGCAGCCCTAAGTTGACTAGCGGGGACCCGAACACCGGGGAGCTGTTTTTT. The gene calls are TRBV4-3 and TRBJ2-2, with 11 bases aligning to TRBD2. The junction had 10 bases not matched to a gene; V was cut back by 4 bases and J by 0 bases. CDR1 is LGHNA, CDR2 YSLEER, per germline. The CDR3 totals 19 residues.

This chain joins TRBV19 and TRBJ2-7; 7 bases agree with TRBD2. With V trimmed by 4 bases and J by 2 bases, 2 bases remained unmatched. Germline V gives CDR1 LNHDA, CDR2 SQIVND (reference sequence). The CDR3 totals 13 residues. For the CDR3, the DNA is TGTGCCAGTAGTAGCGGGAGCCCCTACGAGCAGTACTTC. Amino acids: CASSSGSPYEQYF.

The chain couples TRBV9 to TRBJ2-3; D may match TRBD1 or TRBD2 (6 bases each). V lost 4 bases to trimming and J lost 2 bases, with 14 bases between them. This CDR3 has 15 amino acids. Germline CDR1 and CDR2: SGDLS and YYNGEE. CDR3 sequence reads: CASSPLGGYTDTQYF. For the CDR3, the DNA is TGTGCCAGCAGCCCCTTGGGGGGCTACACAGATACGCAGTATTTT.

This clone was recorded many times. The chain carries TRBV4-2 and TRBJ2-7; 7 positions match TRBD2. The CDR3 sequence is 15 residues long. The germline V gene encodes CDR1 LGHNA and CDR2 YNFKEQ. J lost 3 bases, V lost 1 base, and 6 bases had no gene match. Here the CDR3 reads CASSQGVGEGYEQYF. The CDR3 bases are TGTGCCAGCAGCCAAGGGGTAGGGGAGGGCTACGAGCAGTACTTC.

The chain couples TRBV30 to TRBJ2-3; D is undetermined. V shed 0 bases and J shed 6 bases, with 4 bases lying between them. This CDR3 is 11 amino acids long. CDR1 is GTSNPN, CDR2 SVGIG, per germline (reference sequence). CDR3 sequence reads: CAWSVVDTQYF. The CDR3 DNA sequence: TGTGCCTGGAGTGTAGTTGATACGCAGTATTTT.

This chain connects TRBV3-1 (or the pseudogene TRBV3-2) to TRBJ1-2; D remains unclear. CDR3 length: 14 residues. CDR1 LGHDT and CDR2 YNNKEL come from the germline V gene (reference sequence). V gave up 1 base and J gave up 4 bases, with 10 bases separating them. The CDR3 DNA reads TGTGCCAGCAGCCAAGGAGTGAAGGGCTATGGCTACACCTTC. Encoded protein: CASSQGVKGYGYTF.

The CDR3 sequence is CASSPQGANLMNTEAFF. The CDR3 nucleotides are TGTGCCAGCTCACCCCAGGGGGCGAATCTAATGAACACTGAAGCTTTCTTT. The genes are TRBV18 and TRBJ1-1, with TRBD1 matching over 8 bases. CDR3 length: 17 residues. The trim removed 3 bases at V and 0 bases at J, leaving 9 bases unmatched. Germline CDR1 and CDR2: KGHSH and LQKENI.

J is TRBJ2-1 and V is TRBV6-5; the D call may be TRBD1 or TRBD2 (5 bases each). The V end was cut by 6 bases, the J end by 7 bases, with 10 bases between. Per the germline V gene, CDR1 is MNHEY and CDR2 is SVGAGI. The CDR3 length is 12 residues. CDR3 bases: TGTGCCAGCAGCGAGGGGTGGAATGAGCAGTTCTTC. Protein: CASSEGWNEQFF.

In this sample, this clone turned up once. The chain carries TRBV6-1 and TRBJ1-5; D is uncertain. Trimming removed 2 bases from V and 0 bases from J, with 5 bases in between. Germline V lookup: CDR1 MNHNS, CDR2 SASEGT. The CDR3 has 14 residues. CDR3 nucleotides: TGTGCCAGCAGTGAACAGAATAGCAATCAGCCCCAGCATTTT. Protein: CASSEQNSNQPQHF.

The chain couples TRBV10-1 to TRBJ1-5, with 7 bases aligning to TRBD1. J lost 5 bases, V lost 5 bases, and 3 bases had no gene match. CDR1 is WNHNN and CDR2 is SYGVQD in the germline V gene (reference sequence). The CDR3 spans 13 residues. The CDR3, as DNA: TGCGCCAGCAGTCAGGGGGTCGATCAGCCCCAGCATTTT. It yields the protein CASSQGVDQPQHF.

The V gene is TRBV9, the J gene TRBJ1-1, with D possibly TRBD1 on 6 matching bases. The CDR3 has 15 amino acids. Trimming cost V 0 bases and J 1 base, with 10 bases left between them. Germline V gene data show CDR1 as SGDLS and CDR2 as YYNGEE. In DNA form, the CDR3 reads TGTGCCAGCAGCGTAGGGGGACACAGGAACACTGAAGCTTTCTTT. It is translated as CASSVGGHRNTEAFF.

The chain is built from TRBV5-4 and TRBJ1-2; D is uncertain. Trimming shortened V by 0 bases and J by 4 bases, and 10 bases separated the two germline ends. Germline assignment: CDR1 SGHNT and CDR2 YYREEE (reference sequence). CDR3 length equals 14 residues. The CDR3 sequence: CASSLDPGSYGYTF. Written as DNA, the CDR3 is TGTGCCAGCAGCTTGGATCCCGGGAGCTATGGCTACACCTTC.

CDR3 nucleotide sequence: TGTGCCAGCAGTTCCCGGCGGGATAACTATGGCTACACCTTC. As protein: CASSSRRDNYGYTF. The chain carries TRBV27 and TRBJ1-2; D uncertain. This CDR3 region has 14 residues. Germline V gene lookup returns CDR1 MNHEY and CDR2 SMNVEV (reference sequence). V dropped 4 bases and J dropped 1 base, with 10 bases sitting between them.

The chain combines TRBV3-1 (or the pseudogene TRBV3-2) with TRBJ1-2; TRBD1 is a possible D gene (6 bases). Germline V gene sequence: CDR1 LGHDT, CDR2 YNNKEL (reference sequence). V shed 4 bases and J shed 3 bases, with 12 bases lying between them. The CDR3 extends over 14 amino acids. The CDR3 DNA is TGTGCCAGCAGCCGCGGGGGCTCTGACTATGGCTACACCTTC. As protein: CASSRGGSDYGYTF.

The rearrangement joins TRBV12-3 or TRBV12-4 to TRBJ2-3; no firm D call. The CDR3 is 13 amino acids. The V end lost 6 bases, the J end lost 5 bases, and 12 bases lay between the germline ends. CDR3 coding DNA: TGTGCCAGCAGGCTTCTAGGGCAAGATACGCAGTATTTT. This translates into CASRLLGQDTQYF.

J is TRBJ1-5 and V is TRBV6-2 or TRBV6-3; D possibly corresponds to TRBD1 (6 bases). This CDR3 is built from 15 residues. V dropped 5 bases and J dropped 1 base, with 12 bases sitting between them. CDR1 and CDR2 from the germline V gene are MNHEY and SVGEGT. The CDR3 spells CASSTQGSSNQPQHF. CDR3 coding DNA: TGTGCCAGCAGTACTCAGGGGTCCAGCAATCAGCCCCAGCATTTT.

This chain uses TRBV19 with TRBJ1-2, with 9 nucleotides matching TRBD1. Germline CDR1 is LNHDA and CDR2 is SQIVND (reference sequence). The CDR3 runs to 14 residues. The trim removed 7 bases at V and 6 bases at J, leaving 9 bases unmatched. CDR3 sequence reads: CASKKQGAGDGYTF. In DNA, the CDR3 is TGTGCCAGTAAAAAACAGGGGGCGGGTGATGGCTACACCTTC.

The J gene is TRBJ1-2, the V gene TRBV29-1; D may be TRBD1 (6 bases). The V end lost 4 bases, the J end lost 4 bases, and 22 bases lay between the germline ends. The CDR3 has 16 residues. Germline assignment: CDR1 SQVTM and CDR2 ANQGSEA. The CDR3 nucleotides are TGCAGCGTTGGTCCGGGGGGCTGGGGTTCGAGCTATGGCTACACCTTC. Translating gives CSVGPGGWGSSYGYTF.

DNA of the CDR3: TGTGCCTGGAGCCCGGGGGGGTTCGGCTACACCTTC. Amino acids: CAWSPGGFGYTF. The rearrangement joins TRBV30 to TRBJ1-2; possibly TRBD1 for D (5 bases). CDR3 length: 12 amino acids. Looked up from germline, CDR1 is GTSNPN and CDR2 is SVGIG (reference sequence). V lost 3 bases, J lost 8 bases, and 13 bases lay in between.

V usage is TRBV19 and J usage is TRBJ1-2; D is uncertain. CDR1 is LNHDA, CDR2 SQIVND, per germline (reference sequence). The V and J ends lost 4 bases and 4 bases respectively, with 16 bases between them. The CDR3 is 15 residues long. CDR3 sequence reads: CASSNPGSMTYGYTF. The DNA for the CDR3 is TGTGCCAGTAGTAATCCGGGGTCTATGACCTATGGCTACACCTTC. Drawing the rest from reference TRBV19 and TRBJ1-2, the complete variable domain is DGGITQSPKYLFRKEGQNVTLSCEQNLNHDAMYWYRQDPGQGLRLIYYSQIVNDFQKGDIAEGYSVSREKKESFPLTVTSAQKNPTAFYLCASSNPGSMTYGYTFGSGTRLTVV.

V and J are TRBV3-1 (or the pseudogene TRBV3-2) and TRBJ2-5; TRBD2 aligns across 10 bases. V shed 4 bases and J 7 bases; nucleotides not matched to a gene: 3. The CDR3 is 13 amino acids. Germline V CDR1 and CDR2: LGHDT, YNNKEL (reference sequence). DNA of the CDR3: TGTGCCAGCAGCCGAGCGGGAGGGGGGACCCAGTACTTC. Protein: CASSRAGGGTQYF.

The V call is TRBV24-1, the J call TRBJ1-5; 8 positions agree with TRBD1. The V gene end was trimmed by 11 bases and the J gene end by 2 bases; junction bases not matched to a gene: 13. Per germline, CDR1 KGHDR and CDR2 SFDVKD. This CDR3 comprises 16 residues. The CDR3 spells CASVSAGQGCNQPQHF. The CDR3 DNA reads as TGTGCCAGCGTTTCAGCTGGACAGGGTTGCAATCAGCCCCAGCATTTT.

V usage is TRBV19 and J usage is TRBJ2-6; no clear D gene. This CDR3 is 16 amino acids long. Germline CDR1 LNHDA, CDR2 SQIVND (reference sequence). V gave up 5 bases and J gave up 2 bases, with 13 bases separating them. Here the CDR3 reads CASSPNRVTGANVLTF. CDR3 sequence (DNA): TGTGCCAGTAGTCCCAATCGGGTTACTGGGGCCAACGTCCTGACTTTC. The variable domain in full, with the rest retrieved from reference TRBV19 and TRBJ2-6, is DGGITQSPKYLFRKEGQNVTLSCEQNLNHDAMYWYRQDPGQGLRLIYYSQIVNDFQKGDIAEGYSVSREKKESFPLTVTSAQKNPTAFYLCASSPNRVTGANVLTFGAGSRLTVL.

CDR3 region: CASSPLTSGGYEQYF. CDR3 coding DNA: TGTGCCAGCAGCCCGCTGACTAGCGGGGGATACGAGCAGTACTTC. V is TRBV11-2 and J is TRBJ2-7; 12 nucleotides match TRBD2. V lost 5 bases, J lost 4 bases, and 6 bases stayed unmatched. The CDR3 has 15 amino acids. Germline CDR1 reads SGHAT; CDR2 reads FQNNGV.

This clone has more than one count but fewer than ten. The V gene is TRBV5-8, the J gene TRBJ1-5; weak D call: TRBD1 (6 bases). CDR1 and CDR2 (germline): SGHTS, YDEGEE. Trimming took 0 bases from V and 7 from J, leaving 20 bases between them. The CDR3 is 17 residues long. CDR3 coding DNA: TGTGCCAGCAGCTTGGTCAGAAAACAGGGTGGCCAACAGCCCCAGCATTTT. Its translation is CASSLVRKQGGQQPQHF.

In the case of this clone: At one end, the junction sequence differs from germline, possibly due to a read error. The sample has other DNA sequences that encode this CDR3 too. The chain has TRBV15 and TRBJ2-1, with D possibly being TRBD1 (6 bases). The CDR3 totals 16 residues. Germline-derived CDR1 and CDR2 are LNHNV and YYDKDF (reference sequence). The CDR3 bases are TGTGCTACCAGCAGAGTCGCAGGGGCACACTACAATGAGCAGTTCTTC. This gives the protein CATSRVAGAHYNEQFF. The full variable domain, rest sourced from reference TRBV15 and TRBJ2-1, is DAMVIQNPRYQVTQFGKPVTLSCSQTLNHNVMYWYQQKSSQAPKLLFHYYDKDFNNEADTPDNFQSRRPNTSFCFLDIRSPGLGDTAMYLCATSRVAGAHYNEQFFGPGTRLTVL.

The rearrangement links TRBV5-1 to TRBJ1-2; D gene uncertain. The CDR3 spans 15 residues. CDR1 and CDR2 (germline): SGHRS, YFSETQ. Trimming left V 5 bases short and J 8 bases short, with 22 bases between. The CDR3 spells CASRAISLARLGYTF. Written as DNA, the CDR3 is TGCGCCAGCAGAGCTATCTCACTAGCCCGTCTAGGCTACACCTTC.

This chain uses TRBV5-6 with TRBJ1-1; 8 bases match TRBD1. V lost 0 bases to trimming and J lost 11 bases; unmatched junction nucleotides: 12. The CDR3 loop spans 15 amino acids. Germline loops: CDR1 SGHDT, CDR2 YYEEEE. The CDR3 here is CASSLGGTGRFEAFF. CDR3 DNA: TGTGCCAGCAGCTTGGGGGGGACAGGCCGATTTGAGGCTTTCTTT. The full variable domain, rest sourced from reference TRBV5-6 and TRBJ1-1, is DAGVTQSPTHLIKTRGQQVTLRCSPKSGHDTVSWYQQALGQGPQFIFQYYEEEERQRGNFPDRFSGHQFPNYSSELNVNALLLGDSALYLCASSLGGTGRFEAFFGQGTRLTVV.

The table lists this clone with a count of one. The chain couples TRBV5-8 to TRBJ2-7; D uncertain. V gave up 2 bases and J gave up 3 bases, with 0 bases separating them. Germline V gives CDR1 SGHTS, CDR2 YDEGEE. The CDR3 length is 10 residues. This CDR3 is CASSFYEQYF. In DNA, the CDR3 is TGTGCCAGCAGCTTCTACGAGCAGTACTTC. Combining the CDR3 with reference TRBV5-8 and TRBJ2-7 gives the whole variable domain EAGVTQSPTHLIKTRGQQATLRCSPISGHTSVYWYQQALGLGLQFLLWYDEGEERNRGNFPPRFSGRQFPNYSSELNVNALELEDSALYLCASSFYEQYFGPGTRLTVT.

The V gene is TRBV29-1, the J gene TRBJ1-2; D is uncertain. Germline V CDR1 and CDR2: SQVTM, ANQGSEA. The ends were cut back, 3 bases at V and 6 bases at J, with 11 bases in the middle. The CDR3 spans 12 residues. Written as DNA, the CDR3 is TGCAGCGTTGAGGGGTTCCTGGATGGCTACACCTTC. Its translation is CSVEGFLDGYTF.